This T cell receptor (beta chain) was recovered during a study of blood T cell repertoires in COVID-19. Whole-study context: COVID-19 samples from acute and convalescent phases originated in the United States, Italy and Spain. PBMCs, B-cell-depleted T cells, or T cells provided the cDNA or gDNA that made up the material.

The CDR3 has 13 residues. Germline V lookup: CDR1 SGHRS, CDR2 YFSETQ. Between the trimmed V and J ends, which lost 1 base and 6 bases, there was a span of 11 bases. Study processing details: Researchers report that nucleated cell counts were estimated from reference gene primer amplification. TCRdb keeps only in-frame clones here, not all; method: immunoSEQ multiplex PCR. D and trimming come from the DNA, and the V and J calls and clone size come from that table. The table lists roughly 34,000 clones, approximately 86% of them singletons, with almost 5% in the top ten. The specimen sequenced was peripheral blood. This TCR was recovered from a woman between 70 and 85 years old with active COVID-19. The rearrangement joins TRBV5-1 to TRBJ2-7; D unresolved. CDR3 DNA: TGCGCCAGCAGCTTGACGGAAGGCGGCGAGCAGTACTTC. This codes for CASSLTEGGEQYF.